A selection of T cell receptor beta chains follows, all from one sample in a study of T cell responses to AZD1222 COVID-19 vaccine. Method: immunoSEQ multiplex PCR; TCRdb's copy keeps in-frame clones and lacks some. The table lists some 130,000 clones, roughly nine tenths of them singletons, with about 2.7% in the top ten. The sample here was peripheral blood, taken on day 0 of AZD1222 vaccination. The receptors derive from an adult in good health. Both conserved end residues are part of each CDR3. The D gene is left open where the match is weak. Not every row has a clone size; where given, it reads once, few, many or a size class.

>TRBV5-1|-|TRBJ1-4|-
TGCGCCAGCAGGAGGGAGGCGACTAATGAAAAACTGTTTTTT
CASRREATNEKLFF
>TRBV7-8|TRBD2|TRBJ2-3|few
TGTGCCAGCAGCTCACGACTAGCGGGAGTAGGGGTTGGGACAGATACGCAGTATTTT
CASSSRLAGVGVGTDTQYF
>TRBV19|TRBD1|TRBJ2-7|-
TGTGCCAGTAGATCCGGGACAGACTCCTACGAGCAGTACTTC
CASRSGTDSYEQYF
>TRBV2|-|TRBJ2-7|-
TGTGCCAGCAGGGGCTCCCCCCGTGGCGAGCAGTACTTC
CASRGSPRGEQYF
>TRBV6-5|-|TRBJ1-5|-
TGTGCCAGCATTCAGGCCTTCGGGCAGCCCCAGCATTTT
CASIQAFGQPQHF
>TRBV12-3/TRBV12-4|-|TRBJ1-2|-
TGTGCCAGCAGTCGGACCTCCTATGGCTACACCTTC
CASSRTSYGYTF
>TRBV11-2|-|TRBJ1-3|-
TGTGCCAGCAGCTTCGGGGACACCATATATTTT
CASSFGDTIYF
>TRBV6-5|-|TRBJ1-1|once
TGTGCCAGCAAAAAGGGACCGGCAACTGAAGCTTTCTTT
CASKKGPATEAFF
>TRBV13|-|TRBJ2-1|-
TGTGCCAGCAGCCCTGGGCTCTCCTACAATGAGCAGTTCTTC
CASSPGLSYNEQFF
>TRBV24-1|-|TRBJ1-5|-
TGTGCCACCGGAGAAGGCAATCAGCCCCAGCATTTT
CATGEGNQPQHF
>TRBV10-3|TRBD1|TRBJ2-5|-
TGTGCCATCAGCCGGGGGACAGGAGAGACCCAGTACTTC
CAISRGTGETQYF
>TRBV2|-|TRBJ1-1|-
TGTGCCAGCAGGGGTCGAGTGGCCACTGAAGCTTTCTTT
CASRGRVATEAFF
>TRBV2|TRBD1|TRBJ1-2|-
TGTGCCAGCAGTTCGAACCCGGGACAGGGGGCAACGTACTATGGCTACACCTTC
CASSSNPGQGATYYGYTF
>TRBV6-5|-|TRBJ1-4|-
TGTGCCAGCAGGGGGGGGGCGACTAATGAAAAACTGTTTTTT
CASRGGATNEKLFF
>TRBV18|TRBD1|TRBJ1-5|-
TGTGCCAGCTCACCTACCGGGACAGGTAACAATCAGCCCCAGCATTTT
CASSPTGTGNNQPQHF
>TRBV2|-|TRBJ2-3|-
TGTGCCAGCACGTACACAGATACGCAGTATTTT
CASTYTDTQYF
>TRBV29-1|-|TRBJ1-2|-
TGCAGCGTCGCGACAGCGTCTCCCACCTTC
CSVATASPTF
>TRBV5-5|TRBD2|TRBJ2-2|-
TGTGCCAGCAGCACCTTGCCGCGGGAGCGGGAGAACTTCGGGGAGCTGTTTTTT
CASSTLPRERENFGELFF
>TRBV15|-|TRBJ2-2|once
TGTGCCACCAGCAGAATAGTTTTGGACACCGGGGAGCTGTTTTTT
CATSRIVLDTGELFF
>TRBV24-1|-|TRBJ1-5|-
TGTGCCACCAGTTTGGGGTCCGGTCAGCCCCAGCATTTT
CATSLGSGQPQHF
>TRBV24-1|-|TRBJ1-3|once
TGTGCCACCAGTGATCTGGGCACTTTTGGAAACACCATATATTTT
CATSDLGTFGNTIYF
>TRBV6-5|TRBD1|TRBJ1-1|-
TGTGCCAGCAGCACAGGGGACTCGAACACTGAAGCTTTCTTT
CASSTGDSNTEAFF
>TRBV4-2|-|TRBJ1-5|-
TGTGCCAGCAGCCAGGTTCCGAGTCAGCCCCAGCATTTT
CASSQVPSQPQHF
>TRBV14|TRBD2|TRBJ2-7|-
TGTGCCAGCAGCCCAACATCCACGTGGGGACTAAACTCCTACGAGCAGTACTTC
CASSPTSTWGLNSYEQYF
>TRBV19|-|TRBJ1-6|-
TGTGCCAGTAGTGGATACCGGACGGGGCTGGGGCCCCTCCACTTT
CASSGYRTGLGPLHF
>TRBV27|TRBD1|TRBJ1-2|once
TGTGCCAGCAGTTTCGGCGGGACAGATTATGGCTACACCTTC
CASSFGGTDYGYTF
>TRBV18|-|TRBJ1-2|-
TGTGCCAGCTCACCACCGGGAGGGGTTTATGGCTACACCTTC
CASSPPGGVYGYTF
>TRBV19|TRBD2|TRBJ2-7|-
TGTGCCAGCAGTAAAGGACTAGCGGGAGATGAGCAGTACTTC
CASSKGLAGDEQYF
>TRBV9|TRBD1|TRBJ1-6|-
TGTGCCAGCAGCCCCCGGGACAGTAATTCACCCCTCCACTTT
CASSPRDSNSPLHF
>TRBV7-3|TRBD2|TRBJ2-3|-
TGTGCCAGCAGCTCGACTAGCGGGAGGGGAGATACGCAGTATTTT
CASSSTSGRGDTQYF
>TRBV30|-|TRBJ1-1|-
TGTGCCTGGAACCCAGACATGAACACTGAAGCTTTCTTT
CAWNPDMNTEAFF
>TRBV3-1/TRBV3-2|-|TRBJ1-5|-
TGTGCCAGCAGCCAAGTGTGGGAGAATCAGCCCCAGCATTTT
CASSQVWENQPQHF
>TRBV3-1/TRBV3-2|-|TRBJ1-4|-
TGTGCCAGCAGCCAAGGCCAGGGGCGTGAAAAACTGTTTTTT
CASSQGQGREKLFF
>TRBV5-8|-|TRBJ2-2|-
TGTGCCAGCAGCTTGTTAGGACCCGGGGAGCTGTTTTTT
CASSLLGPGELFF
>TRBV19|-|TRBJ2-7|few
TGTGCCAGTAGTACGGTAGCGTCCTACGAGCAGTACTTC
CASSTVASYEQYF
>TRBV4-1|TRBD1|TRBJ2-7|-
TGCGCCAGCAGGGACAGGGGATACGAGCAGTACTTC
CASRDRGYEQYF
>TRBV4-3|TRBD2|TRBJ2-7|-
TGCGCCAGCAGCCAAGTGTTGTCTAGCGGGAGTAGTTTAGCCTACGAGCAGTACTTC
CASSQVLSSGSSLAYEQYF
>TRBV6-5|TRBD1|TRBJ1-1|-
TGTGCCAGCAGTTACTCCGGGACAGGGACAGAAGGTGAAGCTTTCTTT
CASSYSGTGTEGEAFF
>TRBV4-2|-|TRBJ1-1|once
TGTGCCAGCAGCCAAGTCGCAGGATTTAGGTCCCCAGGGGAGGGGGCTTTCTTT
CASSQVAGFRSPGEGAFF
>TRBV6-4|-|TRBJ2-3|-
TGTGCCAGCAGCCGTACAGGGTTCTCCACAGATACGCAGTATTTT
CASSRTGFSTDTQYF
>TRBV28|-|TRBJ1-2|-
TGTGCCAGCAGTTTAGAGGGTCCGGGGGACGGATTACGTGGCTACACCTTC
CASSLEGPGDGLRGYTF
>TRBV7-9|-|TRBJ1-2|-
TGTGCCAGCAGCTTAGACGCAGGGATATCTCGCTATGGCTACACCTTC
CASSLDAGISRYGYTF
>TRBV10-3|-|TRBJ1-3|-
TGTGCCATCACCCCGACAGCTGGGGCCTCTGGAAACACCATATATTTT
CAITPTAGASGNTIYF
>TRBV9|-|TRBJ2-7|-
TGTGCCAGTAGCGTAGGTGCGAGAGCCTACGAGCAGTACTTC
CASSVGARAYEQYF
>TRBV27|TRBD2|TRBJ2-7|-
TGTGCCAGCAGTTTCGGGGCGGGAGCAAACTACGAGCAGTACTTC
CASSFGAGANYEQYF
>TRBV29-1|-|TRBJ2-7|-
TGCAGCGTTGAATCTGGGACACAGTCCTACGAGCAGTACTTC
CSVESGTQSYEQYF
>TRBV29-1|TRBD1|TRBJ1-6|-
TGCAGCGCCGGGGACAGGGAGGGATCACCCCTCCACTTT
CSAGDREGSPLHF
>TRBV29-1|-|TRBJ2-3|-
TGCAGCGTCCCGAAGGGGCCGGGGGCAGATACGCAGTATTTT
CSVPKGPGADTQYF
>TRBV6-5|-|TRBJ2-1|-
TGTGCCAGCAGTTACTCGTCCTACAATGAGCAGTTCTTC
CASSYSSYNEQFF
>TRBV7-9|-|TRBJ1-5|-
TGTGCCAGCAGCTTCGGGGAAAATCAGCCCCAGCATTTT
CASSFGENQPQHF
>TRBV10-3|TRBD2|TRBJ2-1|-
TGTGCCATCAGTGGACTAGCGGGAGGTAGTGAGCAGTTCTTC
CAISGLAGGSEQFF
>TRBV2|-|TRBJ1-6|-
TGTGCCAGCAGTGAACTACACAATTCACCCCTCCACTTT
CASSELHNSPLHF
>TRBV18|TRBD1|TRBJ2-7|once
TGTGCCAGCTCAAGGGACAGGAATAGCTACGAGCAGTACTTC
CASSRDRNSYEQYF
>TRBV5-4|TRBD1|TRBJ1-2|-
TGTGCCAGCAGAGGGGACAGCTATGGCTACACCTTC
CASRGDSYGYTF
>TRBV4-3|-|TRBJ2-1|-
TGCGCCAGCAGCCCGCTCGGACTGAATAATGAGCAGTTCTTC
CASSPLGLNNEQFF
>TRBV6-1|TRBD2|TRBJ2-7|-
TGTGCCAGCAGTGAATTTGTTAGCGGGAGCTTTTCCTACGAGCAGTACTTC
CASSEFVSGSFSYEQYF
>TRBV12-3/TRBV12-4|-|TRBJ1-4|-
TGTGCCAGCACCCCTTATCTGGGGGAAAAACTGTTTTTT
CASTPYLGEKLFF
>TRBV25-1|-|TRBJ1-2|-
TGTGCCAGCAGTGAAAACCGGGGAGCTAACTATGGCTACACCTTC
CASSENRGANYGYTF
>TRBV29-1|-|TRBJ2-7|once
TGCAGCGTTGAAGCGGGGGCCTACGAGCAGTACTTC
CSVEAGAYEQYF